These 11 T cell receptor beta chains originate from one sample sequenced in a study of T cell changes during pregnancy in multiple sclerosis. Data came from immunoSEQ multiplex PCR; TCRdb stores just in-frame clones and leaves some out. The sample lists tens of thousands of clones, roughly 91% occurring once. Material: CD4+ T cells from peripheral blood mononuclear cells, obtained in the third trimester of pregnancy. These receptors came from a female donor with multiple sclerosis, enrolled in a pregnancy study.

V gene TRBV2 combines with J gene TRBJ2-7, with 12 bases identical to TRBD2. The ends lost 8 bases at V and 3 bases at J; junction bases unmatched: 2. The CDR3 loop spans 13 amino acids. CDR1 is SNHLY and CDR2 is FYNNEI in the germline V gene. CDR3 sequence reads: CASRTSGIYEQYF. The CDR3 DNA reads TGTGCCAGCCGGACTAGCGGGATCTACGAGCAGTACTTC.

In DNA form, the CDR3 reads TGCAGCGTTTTTCCCGGGACAAAGAACACTGAAGCTTTCTTT. Translated: CSVFPGTKNTEAFF. The chain joins TRBV29-1 to TRBJ1-1; maybe TRBD1 (6 bases). The CDR3 is 14 residues long. V shed 5 bases and J shed 1 base, with 14 bases lying between them. CDR1 and CDR2 (germline): SQVTM, ANQGSEA.

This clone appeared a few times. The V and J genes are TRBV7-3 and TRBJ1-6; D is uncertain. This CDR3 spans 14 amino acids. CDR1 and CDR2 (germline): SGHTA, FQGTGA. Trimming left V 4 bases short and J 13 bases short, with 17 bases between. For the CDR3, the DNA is TGTGCCAGCAGCTCACTCGGCGGGTTGTCGCCCCTCCACTTT. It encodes CASSSLGGLSPLHF.

In DNA form, the CDR3 reads TGTGCCAGTAGTATCCCTCGGGGGTCCCCCGGGGAGCTGTTTTTT. This gives the protein CASSIPRGSPGELFF. The chain joins TRBV19 to TRBJ2-2; D is possibly TRBD2 (6 bases). Germline V gives CDR1 LNHDA, CDR2 SQIVND (reference sequence). The V and J ends lost 3 bases and 6 bases respectively, with 14 bases between them. This CDR3 region has 15 residues.

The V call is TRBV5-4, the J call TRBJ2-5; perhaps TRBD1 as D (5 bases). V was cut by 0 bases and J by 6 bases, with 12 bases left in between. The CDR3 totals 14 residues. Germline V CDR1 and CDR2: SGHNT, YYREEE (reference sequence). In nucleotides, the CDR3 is TGTGCCAGCAGCTTGGTAGGGGAAAGGCAGACCCAGTACTTC. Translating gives CASSLVGERQTQYF.

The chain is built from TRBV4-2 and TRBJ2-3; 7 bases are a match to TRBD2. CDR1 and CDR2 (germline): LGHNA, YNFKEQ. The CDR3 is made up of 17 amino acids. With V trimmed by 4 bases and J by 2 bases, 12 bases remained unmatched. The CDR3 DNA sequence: TGTGCCAGCAGCCTCAAAGGAGGCGGGGGTGACACAGATACGCAGTATTTT. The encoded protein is CASSLKGGGGDTDTQYF.

This CDR3 is CASSLTPPQPQHF. In nucleotides, the CDR3 is TGTGCCAGCAGCCTAACTCCGCCACAGCCCCAGCATTTT. V gene TRBV11-2 combines with J gene TRBJ1-5, with no clear D. With 5 bases removed from V and 7 bases from J, the gap between germline ends came to 12 bases. Germline loops: CDR1 SGHAT, CDR2 FQNNGV. The CDR3 covers 13 residues.

In nucleotides, the CDR3 is TGTGCCTCCCGGACAGGGCCCAATGAGCAGTTCTTC. This encodes CASRTGPNEQFF. J is TRBJ2-1 and V is TRBV27; TRBD1 matches 8 bases. The CDR3 runs to 12 residues. The ends lost 11 bases at V and 6 bases at J; junction bases unmatched: 6. Germline lookup yields CDR1 MNHEY and CDR2 SMNVEV (reference sequence).

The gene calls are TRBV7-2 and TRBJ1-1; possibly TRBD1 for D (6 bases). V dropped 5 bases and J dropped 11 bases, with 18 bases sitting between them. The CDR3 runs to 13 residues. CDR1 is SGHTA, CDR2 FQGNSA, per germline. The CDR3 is CASSIPGTTAAFF. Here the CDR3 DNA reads TGTGCCAGCAGCATTCCCGGGACAACCGCCGCTTTCTTT.

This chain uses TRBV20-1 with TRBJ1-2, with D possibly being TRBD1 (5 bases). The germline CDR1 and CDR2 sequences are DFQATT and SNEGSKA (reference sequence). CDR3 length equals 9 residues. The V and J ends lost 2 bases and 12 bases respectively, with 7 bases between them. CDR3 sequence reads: CSARQGNTF. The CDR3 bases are TGCAGTGCTAGACAGGGTAACACCTTC.

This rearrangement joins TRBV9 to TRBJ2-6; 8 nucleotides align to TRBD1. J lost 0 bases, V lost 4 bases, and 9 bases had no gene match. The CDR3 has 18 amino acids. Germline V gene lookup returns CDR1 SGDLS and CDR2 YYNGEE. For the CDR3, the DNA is TGTGCCAGCAGCTCCAAAGGGACAGGCCTCTCTGGGGCCAACGTCCTGACTTTC. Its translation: CASSSKGTGLSGANVLTF.